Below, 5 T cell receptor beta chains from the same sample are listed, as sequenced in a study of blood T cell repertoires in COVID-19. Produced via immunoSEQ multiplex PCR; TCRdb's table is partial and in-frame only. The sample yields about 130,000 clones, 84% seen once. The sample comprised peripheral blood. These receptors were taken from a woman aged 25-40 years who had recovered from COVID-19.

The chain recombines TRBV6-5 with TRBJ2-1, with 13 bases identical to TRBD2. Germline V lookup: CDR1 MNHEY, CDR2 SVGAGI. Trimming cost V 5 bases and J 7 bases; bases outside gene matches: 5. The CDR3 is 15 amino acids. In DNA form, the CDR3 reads TGTGCCAGCAGTCGGACTAGCGGGAGATTGAATGAGCAGTTCTTC. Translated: CASSRTSGRLNEQFF.

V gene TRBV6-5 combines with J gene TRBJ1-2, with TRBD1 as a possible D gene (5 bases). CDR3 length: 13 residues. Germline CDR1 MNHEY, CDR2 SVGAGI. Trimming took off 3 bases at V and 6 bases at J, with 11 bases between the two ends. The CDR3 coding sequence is TGTGCCAGCAGTTATCGGGGGTATGATGGCTACACCTTC. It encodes CASSYRGYDGYTF.

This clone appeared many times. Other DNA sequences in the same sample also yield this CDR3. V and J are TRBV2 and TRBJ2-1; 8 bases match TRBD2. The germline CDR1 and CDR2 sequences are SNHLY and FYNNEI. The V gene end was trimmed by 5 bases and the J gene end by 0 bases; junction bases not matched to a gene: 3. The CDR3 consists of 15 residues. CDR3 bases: TGTGCCAGCAGTTCCGGGACTAGCTCCTACAATGAGCAGTTCTTC. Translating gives CASSSGTSSYNEQFF.

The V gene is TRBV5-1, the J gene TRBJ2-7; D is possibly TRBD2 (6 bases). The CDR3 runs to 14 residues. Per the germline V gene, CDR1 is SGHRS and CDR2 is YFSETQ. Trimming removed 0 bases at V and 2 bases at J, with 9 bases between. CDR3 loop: CASSLVGGPYEQYF. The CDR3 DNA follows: TGCGCCAGCAGCTTGGTCGGGGGTCCCTACGAGCAGTACTTC.

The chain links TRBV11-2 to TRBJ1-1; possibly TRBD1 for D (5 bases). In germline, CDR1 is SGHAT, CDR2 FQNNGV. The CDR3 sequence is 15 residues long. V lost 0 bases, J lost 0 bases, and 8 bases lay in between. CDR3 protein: CASSLEGRVNTEAFF. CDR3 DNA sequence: TGTGCCAGCAGCTTAGAGGGCAGGGTGAACACTGAAGCTTTCTTT.